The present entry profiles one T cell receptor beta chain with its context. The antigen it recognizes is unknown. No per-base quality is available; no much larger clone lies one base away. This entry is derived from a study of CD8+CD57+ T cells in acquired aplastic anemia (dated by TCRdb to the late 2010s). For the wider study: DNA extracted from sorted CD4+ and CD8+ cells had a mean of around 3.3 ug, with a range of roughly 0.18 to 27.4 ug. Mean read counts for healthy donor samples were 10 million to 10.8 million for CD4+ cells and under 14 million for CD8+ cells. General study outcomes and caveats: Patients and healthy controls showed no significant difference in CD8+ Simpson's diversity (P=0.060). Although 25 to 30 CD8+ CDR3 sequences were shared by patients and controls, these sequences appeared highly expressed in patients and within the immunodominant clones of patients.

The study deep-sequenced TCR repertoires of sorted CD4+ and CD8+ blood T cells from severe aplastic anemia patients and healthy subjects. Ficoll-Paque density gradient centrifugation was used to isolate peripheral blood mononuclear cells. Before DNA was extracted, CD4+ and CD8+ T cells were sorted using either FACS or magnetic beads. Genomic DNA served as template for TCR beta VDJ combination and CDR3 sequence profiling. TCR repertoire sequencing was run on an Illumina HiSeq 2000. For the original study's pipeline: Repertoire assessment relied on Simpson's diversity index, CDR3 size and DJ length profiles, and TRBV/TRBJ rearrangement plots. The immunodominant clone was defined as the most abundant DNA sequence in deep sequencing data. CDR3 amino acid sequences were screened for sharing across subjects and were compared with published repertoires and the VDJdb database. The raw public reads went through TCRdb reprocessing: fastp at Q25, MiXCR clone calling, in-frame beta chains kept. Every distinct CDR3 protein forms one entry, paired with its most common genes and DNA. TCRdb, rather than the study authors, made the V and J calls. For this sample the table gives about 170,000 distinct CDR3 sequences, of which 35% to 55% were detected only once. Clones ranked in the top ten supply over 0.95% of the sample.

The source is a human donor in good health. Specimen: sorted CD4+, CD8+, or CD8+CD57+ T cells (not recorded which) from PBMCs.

The sequence in DNA is TGTGCCTGGAGTACCCCCTACTACGAGCAGTACTTC. Its translation reads: CAWSTPYYEQYF. Rearrangement joined TRBV30 to TRBJ2-7, with no reliable assignment of the D segment. The CDR3 sequence holds 12 residues, the cysteine and phenylalanine included. Only CDR3 DNA remains: 36 bases, in frame from the first base. V was cut back by 2 bases and J by 3 bases, leaving a gap of 8 bases between them. CDR1 and CDR2 were assigned from the germline V gene (reference sequence) as GTSNPN and SVGIG. Supplemented by the reference TRBV30 and TRBJ2-7 proteins around the CDR3, the complete variable domain is SQTIHQWPATLVQPVGSPLSLECTVEGTSNPNLYWYRQAAGRGLQLLFYSVGIGQISSEVPQNLSASRPQDRQFILSSKKLLLSDSGFYLCAWSTPYYEQYFGPGTRLTVT.